This T cell receptor (beta chain) was recorded in a study of beta chain features in type 1 diabetes. Study information: Healthy donors, compared against patients, showed similar age, gender and cell yields. All samples together contributed 107,917,701 sorted cells for examination. Whole-study results and caveats: Cells expressing TCR highly could be over-represented by cDNA sequencing. Fewer junction insertions and more nucleotide deletions appeared in type 1 diabetes patients.

What was sequenced were expressed TCRB transcripts, since all of the isolated RNA had been reverse transcribed. Sequencing was performed with immunoSEQ multiplex PCR; in TCRdb, only in-frame clones are kept and a portion is missing. Here the sample spans about 42,000 clones, 50% being singletons. V shed 6 bases and J 4 bases; nucleotides not matched to a gene: 0. The germline CDR1 and CDR2 sequences are LNHDA and SQIVND (reference sequence). The CDR3 consists of 12 residues. This clone was detected a few times. What it binds is unknown. This chain connects TRBV19 to TRBJ2-7, with 10 positions matching TRBD1. Source material: stem cell memory CD4+ T cells from blood. The TCR originated in a woman younger than 45 in good health. The CDR3 nucleotides read TGTGCCAGTAGGGGACAGGGGTACGAGCAGTACTTC. Translating gives CASRGQGYEQYF.